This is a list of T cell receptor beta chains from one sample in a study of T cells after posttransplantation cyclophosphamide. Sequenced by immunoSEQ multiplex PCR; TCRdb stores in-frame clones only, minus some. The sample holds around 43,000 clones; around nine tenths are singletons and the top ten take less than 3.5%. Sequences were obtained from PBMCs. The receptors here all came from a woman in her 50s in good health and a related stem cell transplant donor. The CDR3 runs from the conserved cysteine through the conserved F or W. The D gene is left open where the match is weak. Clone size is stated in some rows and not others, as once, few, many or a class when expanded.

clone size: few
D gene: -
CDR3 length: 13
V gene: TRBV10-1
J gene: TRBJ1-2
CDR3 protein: CASGIGVRRGYTF
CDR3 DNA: TGCGCCAGCGGAATAGGAGTACGTCGGGGCTACACCTTC

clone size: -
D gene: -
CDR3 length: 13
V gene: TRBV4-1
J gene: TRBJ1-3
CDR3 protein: CATRQSSGNTIYF
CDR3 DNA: TGCGCCACCCGACAGTCCTCTGGAAACACCATATATTTT

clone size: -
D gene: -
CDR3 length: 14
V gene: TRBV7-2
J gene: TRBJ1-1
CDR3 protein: CASSLWGRGTEAFF
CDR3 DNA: TGTGCCAGCAGCTTATGGGGTCGGGGCACTGAAGCTTTCTTT

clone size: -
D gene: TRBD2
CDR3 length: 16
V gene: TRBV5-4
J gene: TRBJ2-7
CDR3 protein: CASRGLAGGPGGEQYF
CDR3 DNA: TGTGCCAGCAGGGGACTAGCGGGAGGGCCGGGCGGAGAGCAGTACTTC

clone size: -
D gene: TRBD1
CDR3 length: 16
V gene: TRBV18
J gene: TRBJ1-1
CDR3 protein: CASSYGQGALNTEAFF
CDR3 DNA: TGTGCCAGCTCATACGGACAGGGGGCGTTGAACACTGAAGCTTTCTTT

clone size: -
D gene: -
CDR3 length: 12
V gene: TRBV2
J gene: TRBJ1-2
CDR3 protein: CASGGVEYGYTF
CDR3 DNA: TGTGCCAGCGGAGGTGTAGAGTATGGCTACACCTTC

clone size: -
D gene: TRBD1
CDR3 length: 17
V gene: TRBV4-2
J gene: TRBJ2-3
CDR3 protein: CASSQERSGGPTDTQYF
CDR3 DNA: TGTGCCAGCAGCCAAGAACGGTCAGGGGGCCCCACAGATACGCAGTATTTT

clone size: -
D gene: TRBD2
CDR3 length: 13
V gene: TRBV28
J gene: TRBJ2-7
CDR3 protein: CASSPSGTYEQYF
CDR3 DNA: TGTGCCAGCAGTCCTAGCGGCACCTACGAGCAGTACTTC

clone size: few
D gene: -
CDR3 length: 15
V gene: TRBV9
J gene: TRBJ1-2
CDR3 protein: CASTPGPRANYGYTF
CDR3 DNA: TGTGCCAGCACCCCAGGCCCCAGGGCTAACTATGGCTACACCTTC

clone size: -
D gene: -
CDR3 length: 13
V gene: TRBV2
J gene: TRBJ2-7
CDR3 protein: CASSTGSSYEQYF
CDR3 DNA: TGTGCCAGCTCGACGGGTAGCTCCTACGAGCAGTACTTC

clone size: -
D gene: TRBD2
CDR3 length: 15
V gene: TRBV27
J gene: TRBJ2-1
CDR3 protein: CASKIGTSGRGEQFF
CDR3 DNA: TGTGCCAGCAAGATAGGGACTAGCGGGAGGGGTGAGCAGTTCTTC

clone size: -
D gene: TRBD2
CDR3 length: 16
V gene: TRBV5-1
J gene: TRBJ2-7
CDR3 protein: CASSLNRASGIYEQYF
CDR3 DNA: TGCGCCAGCAGCTTGAATCGGGCTAGCGGGATTTACGAGCAGTACTTC

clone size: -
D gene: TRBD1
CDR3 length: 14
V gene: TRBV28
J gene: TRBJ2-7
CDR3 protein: CASSYRGRSYEQYF
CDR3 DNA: TGTGCCAGCAGTTACAGGGGTAGGTCCTACGAGCAGTACTTC

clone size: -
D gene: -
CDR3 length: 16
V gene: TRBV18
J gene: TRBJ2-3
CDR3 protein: CASSEFERRITDTQYF
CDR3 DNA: TGTGCCAGCTCAGAATTCGAGAGGAGAATTACAGATACGCAGTATTTT

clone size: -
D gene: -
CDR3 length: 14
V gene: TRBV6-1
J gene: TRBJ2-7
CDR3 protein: CASSVVLVSGEQYF
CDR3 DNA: TGTGCCAGCAGTGTGGTGCTAGTCTCGGGCGAGCAGTACTTC

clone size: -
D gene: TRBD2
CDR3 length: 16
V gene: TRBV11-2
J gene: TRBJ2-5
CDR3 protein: CASSLSLAESQETQYF
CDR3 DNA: TGTGCCAGCAGCTTATCACTAGCGGAGAGCCAAGAGACCCAGTACTTC

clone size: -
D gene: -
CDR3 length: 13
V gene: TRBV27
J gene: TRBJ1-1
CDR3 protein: CASSLGQGAEAFF
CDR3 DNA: TGTGCCAGCAGTTTAGGGCAGGGCGCTGAAGCTTTCTTT

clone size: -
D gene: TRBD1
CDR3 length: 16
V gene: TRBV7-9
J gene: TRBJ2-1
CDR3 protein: CASSAGQGAAKNEQFF
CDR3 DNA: TGTGCCAGCAGCGCCGGACAGGGGGCGGCGAAGAATGAGCAGTTCTTC

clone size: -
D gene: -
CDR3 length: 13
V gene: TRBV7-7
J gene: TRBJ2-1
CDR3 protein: CASSLSGFNEQFF
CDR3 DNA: TGTGCTAGCAGCTTATCAGGCTTCAATGAGCAGTTCTTC

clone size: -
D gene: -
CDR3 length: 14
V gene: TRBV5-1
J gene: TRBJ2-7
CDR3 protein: CASTAGVGGYEQYF
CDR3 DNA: TGCGCCAGCACCGCCGGGGTAGGCGGCTACGAGCAGTACTTC

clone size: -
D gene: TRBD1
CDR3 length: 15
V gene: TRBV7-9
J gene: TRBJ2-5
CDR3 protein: CASSETRQGRKTQYF
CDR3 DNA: TGTGCCAGCAGCGAAACAAGACAGGGGAGGAAGACCCAGTACTTC

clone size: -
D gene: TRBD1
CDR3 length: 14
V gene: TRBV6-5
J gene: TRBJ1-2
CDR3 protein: CASGERTGIYGYTF
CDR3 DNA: TGTGCCAGCGGGGAAAGGACAGGGATCTATGGCTACACCTTC

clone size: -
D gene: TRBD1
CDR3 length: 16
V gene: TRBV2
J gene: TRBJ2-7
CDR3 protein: CASSRIQGGPPYEQYF
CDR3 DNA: TGTGCCAGCAGTCGAATACAGGGGGGCCCGCCCTACGAGCAGTACTTC

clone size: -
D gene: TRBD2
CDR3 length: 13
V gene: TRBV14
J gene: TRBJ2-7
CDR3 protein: CASSQERGSNQYF
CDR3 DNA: TGTGCCAGCAGCCAGGAGCGGGGTTCGAATCAGTACTTC

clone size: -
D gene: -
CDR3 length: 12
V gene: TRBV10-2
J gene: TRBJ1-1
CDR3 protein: CASTRGTTEAFF
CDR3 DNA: TGCGCCAGCACCCGGGGTACCACTGAAGCTTTCTTT

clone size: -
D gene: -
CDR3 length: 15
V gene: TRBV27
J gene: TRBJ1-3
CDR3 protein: CARLITEDSGNTIYF
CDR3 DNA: TGTGCCAGACTCATAACGGAGGACTCTGGAAACACCATATATTTT

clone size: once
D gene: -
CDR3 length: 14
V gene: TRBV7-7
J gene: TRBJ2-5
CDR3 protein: CASSLDQAKETQYF
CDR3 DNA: TGTGCCAGCAGCTTAGATCAAGCGAAAGAGACCCAGTACTTC

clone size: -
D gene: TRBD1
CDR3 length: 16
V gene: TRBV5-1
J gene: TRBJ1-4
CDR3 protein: CASSLTGEATNEKLFF
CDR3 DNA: TGCGCCAGCAGCTTGACAGGGGAAGCTACTAATGAAAAACTGTTTTTT

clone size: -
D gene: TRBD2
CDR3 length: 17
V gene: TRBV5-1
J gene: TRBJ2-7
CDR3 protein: CASSFSSSGRAQHEQYF
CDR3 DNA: TGCGCCAGCAGCTTCTCTTCTAGCGGGAGGGCCCAGCACGAGCAGTACTTC

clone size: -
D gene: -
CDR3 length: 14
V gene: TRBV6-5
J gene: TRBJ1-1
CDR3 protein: CASSRVGPNTEAFF
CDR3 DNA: TGTGCCAGCAGTCGGGTGGGTCCCAACACTGAAGCTTTCTTT

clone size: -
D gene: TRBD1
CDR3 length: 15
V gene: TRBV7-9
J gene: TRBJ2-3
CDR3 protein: CASSLRQGATDTQYF
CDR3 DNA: TGTGCCAGCAGCTTGCGACAGGGGGCGACAGATACGCAGTATTTT

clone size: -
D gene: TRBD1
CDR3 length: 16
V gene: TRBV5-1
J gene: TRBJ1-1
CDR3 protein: CASSPAGQWESSAAFF
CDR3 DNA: TGCGCCAGCAGCCCGGCGGGACAGTGGGAAAGTAGCGCAGCTTTCTTT

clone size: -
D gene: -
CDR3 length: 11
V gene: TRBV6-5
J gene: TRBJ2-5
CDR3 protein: CASSKLETQYF
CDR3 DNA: TGTGCCAGCAGCAAACTAGAGACCCAGTACTTC

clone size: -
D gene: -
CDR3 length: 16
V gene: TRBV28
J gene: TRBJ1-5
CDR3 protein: CASSLWWGESNQPQHF
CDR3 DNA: TGTGCCAGCAGTTTATGGTGGGGGGAGTCCAATCAGCCCCAGCATTTT

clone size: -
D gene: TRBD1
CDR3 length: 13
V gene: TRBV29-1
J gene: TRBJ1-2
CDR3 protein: CSVEQTGKYGYTF
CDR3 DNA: TGCAGCGTTGAACAGACAGGGAAATATGGCTACACCTTC

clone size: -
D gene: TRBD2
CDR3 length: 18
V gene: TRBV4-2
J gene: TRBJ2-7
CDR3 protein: CASSQDIDTSGIFYEQYF
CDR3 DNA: TGTGCCAGCAGCCAAGATATCGATACTAGCGGGATATTTTACGAGCAGTACTTC

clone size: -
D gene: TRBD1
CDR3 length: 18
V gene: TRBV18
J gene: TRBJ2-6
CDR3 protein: CASSPRTGGGSGANVLTF
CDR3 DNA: TGTGCCAGCTCCCCCAGGACAGGGGGTGGCTCTGGGGCCAACGTCCTGACTTTC

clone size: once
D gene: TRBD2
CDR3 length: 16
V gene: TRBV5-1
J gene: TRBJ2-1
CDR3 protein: CASSPEGLGGVDEQFF
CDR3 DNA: TGCGCCAGCAGCCCCGAAGGGCTTGGGGGGGTAGATGAGCAGTTCTTC

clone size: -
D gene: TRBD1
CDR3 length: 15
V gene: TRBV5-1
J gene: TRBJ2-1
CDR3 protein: CASSSGQGMNNEQFF
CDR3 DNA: TGCGCCAGCAGCTCCGGACAGGGGATGAACAATGAGCAGTTCTTC

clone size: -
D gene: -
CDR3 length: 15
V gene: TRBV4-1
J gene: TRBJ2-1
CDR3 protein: CASSQVDGSFGGQFF
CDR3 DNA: TGCGCCAGCAGCCAAGTAGACGGGAGCTTTGGGGGGCAGTTCTTC

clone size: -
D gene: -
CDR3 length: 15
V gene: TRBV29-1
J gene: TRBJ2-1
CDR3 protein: CSAKGDTSSYNEQFF
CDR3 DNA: TGCAGCGCCAAGGGGGACACCAGCTCCTACAATGAGCAGTTCTTC

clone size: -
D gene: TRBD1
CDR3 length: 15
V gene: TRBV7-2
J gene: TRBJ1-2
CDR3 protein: CASSSGTGENYGYTF
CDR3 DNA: TGTGCCAGCAGCTCGGGGACAGGGGAAAACTATGGCTACACCTTC

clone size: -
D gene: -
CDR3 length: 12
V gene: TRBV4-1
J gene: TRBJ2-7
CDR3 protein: CASSQVGGEQYF
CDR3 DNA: TGCGCCAGCAGCCAAGTCGGGGGTGAGCAGTACTTC

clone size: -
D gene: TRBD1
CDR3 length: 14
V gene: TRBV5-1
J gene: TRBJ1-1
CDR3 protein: CASRTTGVNTEAFF
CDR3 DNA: TGCGCCAGCAGAACTACAGGGGTGAACACTGAAGCTTTCTTT